The clone carrying this T cell receptor beta chain showed up just once. Its antigen remains unknown. The record originates from a study of cytomegalovirus exposure and HLA in healthy donors. Study results and limitations: A list of roughly 160 TCR beta chains associated with cytomegalovirus was given.

The PCR contained 60 Vbeta and 13 Jbeta primers. Assay used: immunoSEQ multiplex PCR; TCRdb lists only in-frame clones, some missing. The table includes about 160,000 clones, roughly 87% detected once. Germline V gene sequence: CDR1 WSHSY, CDR2 SAAADI. The CDR3 loop spans 13 amino acids. The V end was cut by 6 bases, the J end by 4 bases, with 12 bases between. V gene TRBV10-2 combines with J gene TRBJ1-2; TRBD1 might be the D (5 bases). The sequencing input was PBMCs. This TCR derives from a woman between 25 and 40 years old in good health and CMV-seronegative. CDR3 sequence (DNA): TGCGCCAGCAGGGAGACAGAGTTCTATGGCTACACCTTC. Translation: CASRETEFYGYTF.